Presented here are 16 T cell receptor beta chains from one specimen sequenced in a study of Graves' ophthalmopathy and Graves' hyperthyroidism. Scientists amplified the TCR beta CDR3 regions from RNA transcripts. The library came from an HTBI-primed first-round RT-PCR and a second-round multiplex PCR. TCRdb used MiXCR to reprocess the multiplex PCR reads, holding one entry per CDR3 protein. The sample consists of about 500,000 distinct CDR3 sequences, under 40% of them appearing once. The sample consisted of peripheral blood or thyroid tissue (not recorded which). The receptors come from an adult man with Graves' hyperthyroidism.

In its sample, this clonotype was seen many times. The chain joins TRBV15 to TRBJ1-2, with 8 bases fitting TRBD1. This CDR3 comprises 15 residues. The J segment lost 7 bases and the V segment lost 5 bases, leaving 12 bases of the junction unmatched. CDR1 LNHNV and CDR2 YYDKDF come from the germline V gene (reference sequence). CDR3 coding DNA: TGTGCCACCAGCCCCTTCCCGCAGGGGGCGGTTGGCTACACCTTC. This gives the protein CATSPFPQGAVGYTF.

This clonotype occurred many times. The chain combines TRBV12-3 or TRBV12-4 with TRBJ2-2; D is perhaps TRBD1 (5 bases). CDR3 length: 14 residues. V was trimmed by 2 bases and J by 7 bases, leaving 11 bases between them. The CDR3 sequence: CASSLSSGIGELFF. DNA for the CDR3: TGTGCCAGCAGTTTATCTTCAGGGATCGGGGAGCTGTTTTTT.

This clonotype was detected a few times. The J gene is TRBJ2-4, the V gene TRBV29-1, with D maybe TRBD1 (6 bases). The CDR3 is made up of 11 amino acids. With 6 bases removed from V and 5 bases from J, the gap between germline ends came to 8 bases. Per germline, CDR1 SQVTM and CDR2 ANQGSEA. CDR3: CSVRGENIQYF. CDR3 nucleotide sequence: TGCAGCGTCAGGGGAGAAAACATTCAGTACTTC.

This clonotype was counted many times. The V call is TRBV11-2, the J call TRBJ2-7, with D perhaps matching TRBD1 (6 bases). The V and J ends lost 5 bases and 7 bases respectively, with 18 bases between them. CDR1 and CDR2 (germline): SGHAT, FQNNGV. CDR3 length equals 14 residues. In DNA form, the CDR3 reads TGTGCCAGCAGCAGCCGAAGGTACACAGGGGAGCAGTACTTC. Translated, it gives CASSSRRYTGEQYF. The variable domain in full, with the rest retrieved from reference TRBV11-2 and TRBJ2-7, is EAGVAQSPRYKIIEKRQSVAFWCNPISGHATLYWYQQILGQGPKLLIQFQNNGVVDDSQLPKDRFSAERLKGVDSTLKIQPAKLEDSAVYLCASSSRRYTGEQYFGPGTRLTVT.

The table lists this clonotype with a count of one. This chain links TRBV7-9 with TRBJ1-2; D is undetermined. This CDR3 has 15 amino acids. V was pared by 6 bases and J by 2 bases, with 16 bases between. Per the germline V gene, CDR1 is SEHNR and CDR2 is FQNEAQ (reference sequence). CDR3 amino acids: CASSERWTRNYGYTF. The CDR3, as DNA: TGTGCCAGCAGTGAGAGGTGGACGAGGAACTATGGCTACACCTTC.

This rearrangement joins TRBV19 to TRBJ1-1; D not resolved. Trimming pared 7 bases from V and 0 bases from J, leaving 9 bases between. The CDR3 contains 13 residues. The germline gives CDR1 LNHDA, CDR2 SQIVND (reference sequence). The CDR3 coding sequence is TGTGCCAGTAACGACACGCTGAACACTGAAGCTTTCTTT. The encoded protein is CASNDTLNTEAFF.

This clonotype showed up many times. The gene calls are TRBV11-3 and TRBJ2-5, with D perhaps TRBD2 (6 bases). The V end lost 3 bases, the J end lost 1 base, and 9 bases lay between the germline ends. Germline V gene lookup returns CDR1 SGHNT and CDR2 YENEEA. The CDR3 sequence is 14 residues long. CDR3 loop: CASSFTSFQETQYF. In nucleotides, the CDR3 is TGTGCCAGCAGCTTTACTAGCTTCCAAGAGACCCAGTACTTC.

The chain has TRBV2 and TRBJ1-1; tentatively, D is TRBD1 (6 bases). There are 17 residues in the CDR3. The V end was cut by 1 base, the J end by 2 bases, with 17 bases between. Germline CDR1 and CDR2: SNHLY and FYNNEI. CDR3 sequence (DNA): TGTGCCAGCAGTGAAGAGGGGTACAGGGATATCAACACTGAAGCTTTCTTT. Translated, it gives CASSEEGYRDINTEAFF.

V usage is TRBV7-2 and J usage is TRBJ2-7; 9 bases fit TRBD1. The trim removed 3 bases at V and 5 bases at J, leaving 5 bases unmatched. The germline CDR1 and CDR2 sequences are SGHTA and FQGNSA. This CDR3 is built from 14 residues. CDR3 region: CASSLGTGYDEQYF. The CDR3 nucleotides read TGTGCCAGCAGCTTGGGGACAGGGTACGACGAGCAGTACTTC. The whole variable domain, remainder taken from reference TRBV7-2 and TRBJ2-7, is GAGVSQSPSNKVTEKGKDVELRCDPISGHTALYWYRQSLGQGLEFLIYFQGNSAPDKSGLPSDRFSAERTGGSVSTLTIQRTQQEDSAVYLCASSLGTGYDEQYFGPGTRLTVT.

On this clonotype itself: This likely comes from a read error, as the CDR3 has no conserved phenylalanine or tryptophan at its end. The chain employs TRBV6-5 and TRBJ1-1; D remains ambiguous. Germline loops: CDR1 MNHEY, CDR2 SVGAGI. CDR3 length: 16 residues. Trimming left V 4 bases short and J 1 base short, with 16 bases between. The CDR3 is CASSFRASSGNTEAFL. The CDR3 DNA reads TGTGCCAGCAGTTTCCGGGCCTCCTCGGGGAACACTGAAGCTTTCCTT.

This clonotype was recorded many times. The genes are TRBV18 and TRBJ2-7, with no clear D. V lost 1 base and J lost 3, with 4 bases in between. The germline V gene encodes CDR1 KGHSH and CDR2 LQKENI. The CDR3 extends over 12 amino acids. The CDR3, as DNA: TGTGCCAGCTCACCACTCGACTACGAGCAGTACTTC. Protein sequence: CASSPLDYEQYF.

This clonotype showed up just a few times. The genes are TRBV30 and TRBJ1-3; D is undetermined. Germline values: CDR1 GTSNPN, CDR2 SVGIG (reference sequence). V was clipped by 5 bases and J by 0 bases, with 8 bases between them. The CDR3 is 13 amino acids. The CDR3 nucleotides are TGTGCCTGGGACATCGGCTCTGGAAACACCATATATTTT. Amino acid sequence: CAWDIGSGNTIYF.

The CDR3 is CSAPGKPYEQYF. The CDR3 DNA reads TGCAGTGCCCCCGGGAAGCCCTACGAGCAGTACTTC. The V gene is TRBV20-1, the J gene TRBJ2-7, with D possibly being TRBD2 (5 bases). With 6 bases removed from V and 2 bases from J, the gap between germline ends came to 11 bases. This CDR3 has 12 residues. Per the germline V gene, CDR1 is DFQATT and CDR2 is SNEGSKA (reference sequence).

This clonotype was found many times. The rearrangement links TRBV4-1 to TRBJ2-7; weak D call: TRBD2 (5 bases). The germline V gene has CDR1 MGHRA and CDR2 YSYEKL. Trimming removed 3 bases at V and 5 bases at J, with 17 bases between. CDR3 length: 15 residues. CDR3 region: CASSQSLRGGHEQYF. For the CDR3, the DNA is TGCGCCAGCAGCCAGAGCCTCCGGGGTGGACACGAGCAGTACTTC.

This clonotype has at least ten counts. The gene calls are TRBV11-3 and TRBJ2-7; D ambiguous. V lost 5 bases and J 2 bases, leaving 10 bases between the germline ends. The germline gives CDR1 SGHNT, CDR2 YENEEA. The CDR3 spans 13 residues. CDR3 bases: TGTGCCAGCAGCCCGGGTGAAGCCTACGAGCAGTACTTC. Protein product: CASSPGEAYEQYF.

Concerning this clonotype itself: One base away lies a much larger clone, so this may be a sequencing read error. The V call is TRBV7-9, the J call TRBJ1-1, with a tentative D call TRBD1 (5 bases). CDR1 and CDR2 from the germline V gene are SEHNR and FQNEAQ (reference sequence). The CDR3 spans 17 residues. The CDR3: CAGSPLTGEIENTEAFF. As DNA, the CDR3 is TGTGCCGGCAGCCCATTGACGGGGGAAATAGAGAACACTGAAGCTTTCTTT. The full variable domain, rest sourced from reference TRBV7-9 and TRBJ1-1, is DTGVSQNPRHKITKRGQNVTFRCDPISEHNRLYWYRQTLGQGPEFLTYFQNEAQLEKSRLLSDRFSAERPKGSFSTLEIQRTEQGDSAMYLCAGSPLTGEIENTEAFFGQGTRLTVV.